The 5 T cell receptor beta chains below all came from one sample that was sequenced in a study of CD8+ T cells in alopecia areata. RNA extraction and reverse transcription yielded cDNA as sequencing template. Profiling relied on immunoSEQ multiplex PCR, and the TCRdb table lists in-frame clones only, not all of them. The table includes 100,000 to 150,000 clones, 49% detected once. This specimen consisted of CD8+ T cells sorted from blood, obtained at week 0. The receptors originated from a human donor with alopecia areata.

This chain joins TRBV30 and TRBJ1-2; 7 bases fit TRBD1. V dropped 5 bases and J dropped 1; count of bases not matched to a gene: 10. This CDR3 has 15 amino acids. Germline V gives CDR1 GTSNPN, CDR2 SVGIG (reference sequence). This CDR3 reads CAWAGDRESNYGYTF. The CDR3 DNA reads TGTGCCTGGGCTGGGGACAGAGAAAGTAACTATGGCTACACCTTC.

This chain connects TRBV13 to TRBJ2-1; D is unresolved. Trimming removed 1 base at V and 6 bases at J, with 13 bases between. The CDR3 runs 15 residues. Germline V gene data show CDR1 as PRHDT and CDR2 as FYEKMQ (reference sequence). This chain's CDR3 is CASSLELEWGNEQFF. The CDR3 nucleotides are TGTGCCAGCAGCTTAGAACTTGAATGGGGCAATGAGCAGTTCTTC.

This clone was picked up a small number of times. The genes are TRBV13 and TRBJ2-5; D uncertain. V was pared by 1 base and J by 5 bases, with 8 bases between. The V gene's germline CDR1 is PRHDT and CDR2 FYEKMQ (reference sequence). This CDR3 spans 13 amino acids. The CDR3: CASSLEVAETQYF. CDR3 nucleotide sequence: TGTGCCAGCAGCTTAGAGGTGGCGGAGACCCAGTACTTC.

This clone has a handful of counts. One end of the junction varies from germline; a read error may be responsible. CDR3 nucleotide sequence: TGTGCTAGCAGCTTAGCCCTTGGGACTGAAGAGACCCAGTACTTC. It specifies CASSLALGTEETQYF. This chain connects TRBV7-7 to TRBJ2-5; possibly TRBD2 for D (6 bases). This CDR3 region has 15 residues. Germline V gene data show CDR1 as SSHAT and CDR2 as FNYEAQ (reference sequence).

DNA of the CDR3: TGTGCCAGCGGGATAGGGACTGAAGCTTTCTTT. Its protein product is CASGIGTEAFF. V and J are TRBV25-1 and TRBJ1-1; D not certain. The germline V gene encodes CDR1 MGHDK and CDR2 SYGVNS. The CDR3 has 11 residues. Trimming left V 8 bases short and J 5 bases short, with 9 bases between. Filled out from reference TRBV25-1 and TRBJ1-1, the complete variable domain reads EADIYQTPRYLVIGTGKKITLECSQTMGHDKMYWYQQDPGMELHLIHYSYGVNSTEKGDLSSESTVSRIRTEHFPLTLESARPSHTSQYLCASGIGTEAFFGQGTRLTVV.